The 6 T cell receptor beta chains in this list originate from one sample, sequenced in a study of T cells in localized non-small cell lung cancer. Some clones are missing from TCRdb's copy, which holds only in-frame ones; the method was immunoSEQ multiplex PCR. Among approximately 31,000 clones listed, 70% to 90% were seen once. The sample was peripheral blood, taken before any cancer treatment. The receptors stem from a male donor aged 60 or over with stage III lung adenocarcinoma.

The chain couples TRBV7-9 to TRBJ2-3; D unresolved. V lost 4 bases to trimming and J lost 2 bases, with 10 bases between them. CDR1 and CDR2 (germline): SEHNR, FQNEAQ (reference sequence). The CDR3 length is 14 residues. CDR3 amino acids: CASSSDFLTDTQYF. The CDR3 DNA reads TGTGCCAGCAGCTCCGACTTTCTCACAGATACGCAGTATTTT.

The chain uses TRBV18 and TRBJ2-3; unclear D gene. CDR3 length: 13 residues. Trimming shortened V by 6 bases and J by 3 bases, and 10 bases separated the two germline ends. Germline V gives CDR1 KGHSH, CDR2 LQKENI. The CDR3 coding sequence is TGTGCCAGCTCTCCCCGCGAGACAGATACGCAGTATTTT. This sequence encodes CASSPRETDTQYF.

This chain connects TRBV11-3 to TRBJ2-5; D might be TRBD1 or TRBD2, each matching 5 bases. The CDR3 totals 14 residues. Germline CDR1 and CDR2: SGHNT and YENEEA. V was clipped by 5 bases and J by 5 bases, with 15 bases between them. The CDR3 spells CASSPGVGRETQYF. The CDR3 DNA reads TGTGCCAGCAGCCCCGGGGTGGGGCGGGAGACCCAGTACTTC.

CDR3 residues: CASSSGARMRYTF. For the CDR3, the DNA is TGTGCCAGCAGCTCAGGCGCAAGGATGCGCTACACCTTC. The chain couples TRBV7-9 to TRBJ1-2; D is undetermined. Trimming took off 4 bases at V and 9 bases at J, with 15 bases between the two ends. The CDR3 contains 13 residues. Germline loops: CDR1 SEHNR, CDR2 FQNEAQ (reference sequence).

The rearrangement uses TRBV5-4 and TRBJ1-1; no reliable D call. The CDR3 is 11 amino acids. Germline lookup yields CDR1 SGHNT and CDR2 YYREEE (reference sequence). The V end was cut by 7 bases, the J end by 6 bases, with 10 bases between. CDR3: CASARGPEAFF. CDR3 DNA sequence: TGTGCCAGCGCCCGCGGGCCTGAAGCTTTCTTT.

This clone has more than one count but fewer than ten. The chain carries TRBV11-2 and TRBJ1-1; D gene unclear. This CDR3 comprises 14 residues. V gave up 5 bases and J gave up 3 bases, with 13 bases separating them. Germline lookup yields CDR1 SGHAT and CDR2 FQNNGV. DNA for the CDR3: TGTGCCAGCAGCAAGGACCGTTGGGACACTGAAGCTTTCTTT. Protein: CASSKDRWDTEAFF.